These 8 T cell receptor beta chains were sequenced from one sample in a study of response to subunit inactivated influenza vaccine. TCRdb redid the calling of the RT-PCR reads with MiXCR, one entry per CDR3 protein. In the table there are about 650,000 distinct CDR3 sequences, approximately 14% of which are singletons. Sequenced here: PBMCs from blood, sampled 14 to 15 days before vaccination. The receptors were gathered from a man aged 45-65 years who received an inactivated influenza vaccine.

Ten or more counts support this clonotype. V is TRBV5-1 and J is TRBJ2-2; no reliable D call. Trimming removed 0 bases from V and 2 bases from J, with 11 bases in between. Germline CDR1 SGHRS, CDR2 YFSETQ. The CDR3 loop spans 16 amino acids. CDR3 loop: CASSLGSVPNTGELFF. The CDR3 nucleotides read TGCGCCAGCAGCTTGGGCAGCGTACCCAACACCGGGGAGCTGTTTTTT.

This clonotype came up a few times. This rearrangement joins TRBV25-1 to TRBJ2-5, with 9 bases that match TRBD1. The CDR3 extends over 12 amino acids. Germline CDR1 and CDR2: MGHDK and SYGVNS. With 3 bases clipped from V and 9 bases from J, the junction kept 2 bases outside the gene matches. The CDR3 here is CASSDWTGAQYF. The CDR3 region has the DNA TGTGCCAGCAGTGACTGGACAGGGGCCCAGTACTTC.

A few counts support this clonotype. J is TRBJ2-1 and V is TRBV10-3; 14 positions match TRBD2. The CDR3 consists of 21 residues. Trimming cost V 6 bases and J 0 bases; bases outside gene matches: 16. The germline CDR1 and CDR2 sequences are ENHRY and SYGVKD. The CDR3: CAIRGAEMGLAGVGSYNEQFF. In nucleotides, the CDR3 is TGTGCCATCAGGGGGGCAGAAATGGGACTAGCGGGAGTGGGCTCCTACAATGAGCAGTTCTTC.

This clonotype was seen a handful of times. This sequence joins TRBV20-1 and TRBJ2-1, with TRBD2 matching over 7 bases. CDR1 is DFQATT and CDR2 is SNEGSKA in the germline V gene (reference sequence). The CDR3 contains 14 residues. The junction had 7 bases not matched to a gene; V was cut back by 7 bases and J by 1 base. The CDR3 is CSVMTSRSYNEQFF. The CDR3 nucleotides read TGCAGTGTAATGACTAGCCGTTCCTACAATGAGCAGTTCTTC.

The chain combines TRBV7-8 with TRBJ2-5; D might be TRBD1 (5 bases). The V end lost 3 bases, the J end lost 1 base, and 9 bases lay between the germline ends. The germline V gene encodes CDR1 SGHVS and CDR2 FQNEAQ. The CDR3 extends over 14 amino acids. The CDR3 region is CASSFGHLQETQYF. The CDR3, as DNA: TGTGCCAGCAGCTTTGGACATCTCCAAGAGACCCAGTACTTC.

This clonotype was detected ten times or more. This chain uses TRBV6-2 or TRBV6-3 with TRBJ2-1, with D perhaps TRBD2 (5 bases). This CDR3 contains 12 residues. Germline V lookup: CDR1 MNHEY, CDR2 SVGEGT. Trimming removed 8 bases at V and 7 bases at J, with 12 bases between. The CDR3 bases are TGTGCCAGCCAGCAATCGGGAAATGAGCAGTTCTTC. Residues: CASQQSGNEQFF.

The chain joins TRBV29-1 to TRBJ2-2; TRBD2 is a possible D gene (6 bases). Germline CDR1 SQVTM, CDR2 ANQGSEA. The CDR3 runs 15 residues. The V end was cut by 7 bases, the J end by 0 bases, with 15 bases between. CDR3 residues: CSARSGGANTGELFF. CDR3 DNA: TGCAGCGCCCGAAGCGGCGGGGCGAACACCGGGGAGCTGTTTTTT.

J is TRBJ2-7 and V is TRBV20-1; TRBD1 agrees at 12 bases. V was clipped by 0 bases and J by 0 bases; unmatched bases: 12. CDR3 size: 19 residues. From germline, CDR1 is DFQATT and CDR2 SNEGSKA (reference sequence). As DNA, the CDR3 is TGCAGTGCTAGAGATATTGGGACAGGGGGCCCCGGGAGCTCCTACGAGCAGTACTTC. This sequence encodes CSARDIGTGGPGSSYEQYF.